A selection of T cell receptor beta chains follows, all from one sample in a study of neurological immune-mediated disorders. TCRdb re-called the 5' RACE reads with MiXCR, one entry per CDR3 protein. Here the sample spans 85,000 to 100,000 distinct CDR3 sequences, 3.5% being singletons. Sequenced material: PBMCs. These receptor sequences come from a woman between 18 and 29 years old with multiple sclerosis. CDR3s include the opening cysteine and the closing phenylalanine or tryptophan. The D gene is left open where the match is weak. Only some rows state a clone size, as once, few, many or a class for expanded clones.

many TRBJ1-6 NA TRBV12-3/TRBV12-4 CASSRAGTNSPLHF TGTGCCAGCAGTCGGGCAGGGACGAATTCACCCCTCCACTTT
many TRBJ1-1 NA TRBV28 CASSPGGRTEAFF TGTGCCAGCAGCCCGGGGGGCCGCACTGAAGCTTTCTTT
many TRBJ1-5 NA TRBV27 CASSKNAGEYQPQHF TGTGCCAGCAGTAAAAACGCAGGGGAATATCAGCCCCAGCATTTT
many TRBJ2-5 NA TRBV24-1 CATSDRVETQYF TGTGCCACCAGTGATCGGGTGGAGACCCAGTACTTC
NA TRBJ2-6 NA TRBV11-3 CASSLDQGGAGANVLTF TGTGCCAGCAGCTTAGATCAGGGGGGCGCTGGGGCCAACGTCCTGACTTTC
many TRBJ2-5 TRBD1 TRBV9 CASSVSTGPGETQYF TGTGCCAGCAGCGTCTCGACAGGGCCCGGGGAGACCCAGTACTTC
many TRBJ2-7 NA TRBV7-8 CASTPRGNSYEQYF TGTGCCAGTACCCCCCGCGGGAACTCCTACGAGCAGTACTTC
many TRBJ2-5 TRBD2 TRBV5-6 CASRTERDLLEGQETQYF TGTGCCAGCAGGACTGAGCGGGACCTTCTGGAAGGGCAAGAGACCCAGTACTTC
NA TRBJ1-1 NA TRBV18 CASSPPGHSRMNTEAFF TGTGCCAGCTCACCGCCGGGACACTCACGCATGAACACTGAAGCTTTCTTT
many TRBJ2-7 NA TRBV7-2 CASSLVYPGFAYEQYF TGTGCCAGCAGCTTAGTTTATCCAGGGTTCGCCTACGAGCAGTACTTC
many TRBJ1-1 NA TRBV6-5 CASCSGFSTEAFF TGTGCCAGCTGTTCCGGGTTCAGCACTGAAGCTTTCTTT
many TRBJ1-5 NA TRBV20-1 CSARDAQGIGQPQHF TGCAGTGCTAGAGACGCACAAGGGATCGGTCAGCCCCAGCATTTT
many TRBJ1-6 NA TRBV3-1 CASSQPGEASPLHF TGTGCCAGCAGCCAACCCGGAGAGGCTTCACCCCTCCACTTT
many TRBJ1-1 NA TRBV5-1 CASSTEGGHTEAFF TGCGCCAGCAGCACGGAGGGGGGCCACACTGAAGCTTTCTTT
many TRBJ1-2 NA TRBV12-3/TRBV12-4 CASSSRASNYGYTF TGTGCCAGCAGCTCTCGGGCTTCTAACTATGGCTACACCTTC
many TRBJ2-7 TRBD2 TRBV20-1 CSALAGIRDEQYF TGCAGTGCTCTAGCGGGAATACGCGACGAGCAGTACTTC
NA TRBJ1-2 NA TRBV6-5 CASSYGTRSYGYTF TGTGCCAGCAGTTACGGGACACGATCGTATGGCTACACCTTC
many TRBJ2-7 NA TRBV6-6 CASKRGGSYEQYF TGTGCCAGCAAAAGAGGGGGATCCTACGAGCAGTACTTC
many TRBJ1-3 NA TRBV6-5 CASSYSMGTGNTIYF TGTGCCAGCAGTTACTCAATGGGGACTGGAAACACCATATATTTT
many TRBJ2-3 TRBD1 TRBV5-1 CASSAWFGQGDTQYF TGCGCCAGCAGCGCCTGGTTTGGACAGGGAGATACGCAGTATTTT
many TRBJ1-3 NA TRBV6-5 CASSYRLGGSSGNTIYF TGTGCCAGCAGTTACCGGTTGGGCGGGAGCTCTGGAAACACCATATATTTT
many TRBJ2-2 NA TRBV6-1 CASSEPIVGVRGELFF TGTGCCAGCAGTGAACCCATCGTCGGGGTTAGGGGGGAGCTGTTTTTT
many TRBJ2-3 NA TRBV5-1 CASSPYPGTDTQYF TGCGCCAGCAGCCCCTACCCCGGGACAGATACGCAGTATTTT
many TRBJ2-7 NA TRBV20-1 CSATYRGGGSYEQYF TGCAGTGCTACATACAGGGGAGGGGGCTCCTACGAGCAGTACTTC
few TRBJ2-5 TRBD2 TRBV5-6 CASSSGLAGETQYF TGTGCCAGCAGCTCCGGACTAGCCGGCGAGACCCAGTACTTC
NA TRBJ2-2 NA TRBV20-1 CSAREVAIGELFF TGCAGTGCTAGAGAGGTAGCGATCGGGGAGCTGTTTTTT
many TRBJ2-5 NA TRBV7-6 CASSLWGAETQYF TGTGCCAGCAGCTTATGGGGGGCTGAGACCCAGTACTTC
many TRBJ2-2 TRBD1 TRBV12-3/TRBV12-4 CASSPGTGRTGELFF TGTGCCAGCAGTCCAGGGACAGGGAGGACCGGGGAGCTGTTTTTT
many TRBJ1-3 NA TRBV5-1 CASSFESGNTIYF TGCGCCAGCAGCTTTGAATCTGGAAACACCATATATTTT
many TRBJ1-2 NA TRBV5-1 CASSLGRQDRGNYGYTF TGCGCCAGCAGCCTAGGACGACAGGACAGAGGGAACTATGGCTACACCTTC
many TRBJ2-7 TRBD2 TRBV20-1 CSAIWAGGGAGEQYF TGCAGTGCGATCTGGGCGGGAGGGGGAGCGGGGGAGCAGTACTTC
many TRBJ2-7 NA TRBV6-1 CASSEAGYEQYF TGTGCCAGCAGTGAAGCTGGGTACGAGCAGTACTTC
many TRBJ2-7 NA TRBV20-1 CSARGRVYEQYF TGCAGTGCTAGGGGCAGAGTATACGAGCAGTACTTC
many TRBJ1-2 NA TRBV21-1 CASSEQTGTGIYGYTF TGTGCCAGCAGCGAGCAAACCGGGACGGGGATCTATGGCTACACCTTC
many TRBJ2-1 NA TRBV20-1 CSARGAYNEQFF TGCAGTGCTAGAGGGGCGTACAATGAGCAGTTCTTC
many TRBJ1-5 TRBD1 TRBV6-2/TRBV6-3 CASTLQGGRQPQHF TGTGCCAGCACCTTACAGGGGGGCCGGCAGCCCCAGCATTTT
many TRBJ2-3 TRBD2 TRBV12-3/TRBV12-4 CASRGMAGGPSGTDTQYF TGTGCCAGCAGGGGTATGGCGGGAGGGCCCTCCGGCACAGATACGCAGTATTTT
many TRBJ1-5 NA TRBV3-1 CASSPRPDQPQHF TGTGCCAGCAGCCCTAGACCGGATCAGCCCCAGCATTTT
many TRBJ2-5 TRBD2 TRBV5-6 CASSLSGGETQYF TGTGCCAGCAGCCTATCGGGAGGAGAGACCCAGTACTTC
many TRBJ2-7 NA TRBV18 CASSPQGGEQYF TGTGCCAGCTCACCGCAGGGGGGCGAGCAGTACTTC
few TRBJ2-7 TRBD1 TRBV28 CASSLRDRDYEQYF TGTGCCAGCAGTTTAAGAGACAGGGACTACGAGCAGTACTTC
many TRBJ2-1 NA TRBV20-1 CSASVGGPKNEQFF TGCAGTGCTAGTGTGGGGGGGCCTAAGAATGAGCAGTTCTTC
many TRBJ2-3 TRBD2 TRBV5-1 CASSFLRAGTDTQYF TGCGCCAGCAGCTTTCTAAGAGCGGGAACAGATACGCAGTATTTT
many TRBJ2-7 NA TRBV27 CASRRPGSGHEQYF TGTGCCAGCAGAAGGCCAGGGTCGGGCCACGAGCAGTACTTC
many TRBJ2-7 TRBD2 TRBV20-1 CSARGGGTTAYEQYF TGCAGTGCTAGAGGGGGCGGGACTACAGCGTACGAGCAGTACTTC
many TRBJ2-7 NA TRBV7-2 CASSPESRGVKSYEQYF TGTGCCAGCAGCCCTGAGTCGAGGGGGGTAAAGTCCTACGAGCAGTACTTC
many TRBJ2-7 NA TRBV5-1 CASSYSGQPGGEQYF TGCGCCAGCAGCTACTCGGGACAGCCGGGAGGAGAGCAGTACTTC
many TRBJ2-5 NA TRBV20-1 CSARDPNGQETQYF TGCAGTGCTAGAGATCCGAATGGTCAAGAGACCCAGTACTTC
many TRBJ2-3 NA TRBV6-5 CASSSGALGSDTQYF TGTGCCAGCAGCTCGGGGGCTTTGGGCTCAGATACGCAGTATTTT
many TRBJ2-7 NA TRBV5-1 CASSLAPQGYEQYF TGCGCCAGCAGCTTGGCCCCCCAGGGCTACGAGCAGTACTTC
many TRBJ2-2 NA TRBV20-1 CSAMRGFPGELFF TGCAGTGCTATGCGGGGTTTCCCCGGGGAGCTGTTTTTT